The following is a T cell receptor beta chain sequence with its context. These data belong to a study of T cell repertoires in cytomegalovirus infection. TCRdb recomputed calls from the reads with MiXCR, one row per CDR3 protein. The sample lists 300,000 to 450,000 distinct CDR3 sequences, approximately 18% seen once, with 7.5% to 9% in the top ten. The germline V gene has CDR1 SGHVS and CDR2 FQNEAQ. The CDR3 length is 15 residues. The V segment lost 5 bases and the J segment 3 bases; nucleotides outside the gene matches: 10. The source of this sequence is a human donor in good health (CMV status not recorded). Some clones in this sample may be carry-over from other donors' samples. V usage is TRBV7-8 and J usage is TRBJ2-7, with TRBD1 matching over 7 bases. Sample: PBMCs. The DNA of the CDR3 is TGTGCCAGCAGCCACACCGGACAGGCTCTCTACGAGCAGTACTTC. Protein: CASSHTGQALYEQYF.